This TCR beta chain was identified in a study of blood T cell repertoires in COVID-19. Sequencing used immunoSEQ multiplex PCR; TCRdb keeps in-frame clones, though not all of them. The sample carries under 300,000 clones, 83% recorded once. The V and J ends lost 4 bases and 4 bases respectively, with 12 bases between them. From germline, CDR1 is SGHDN and CDR2 FVKESK. The CDR3 has 14 amino acids. The specimen was peripheral blood. This clonotype originated in a human donor in a cohort sampled during active COVID-19. The rearrangement joins TRBV14 to TRBJ2-3; tentative D call: TRBD2 (5 bases). CDR3 amino acids: CASSPILGADTQYF. The CDR3 coding sequence is TGTGCCAGCAGCCCAATACTAGGCGCAGATACGCAGTATTTT. Full variable domain (missing parts from reference TRBV14 and TRBJ2-3): EAGVTQFPSHSVIEKGQTVTLRCDPISGHDNLYWYRRVMGKEIKFLLHFVKESKQDESGMPNNRFLAERTGGTYSTLKVQPAELEDSGVYFCASSPILGADTQYFGPGTRLTVL.